This T cell receptor (beta chain) originates from a study of cytomegalovirus exposure and HLA in healthy donors. Overall study findings and caveats: A later examination showed that TCR association rates differed by HLA locus, with DRB1 most and HLA-C fewest. The presence/absence work took it that sequencing depth was about the same across donors.

This clone came up a few times. What it binds is not known. This PCR relied on a set of 60 Vbeta primers and 13 Jbeta primers. The table came from immunoSEQ multiplex PCR; TCRdb's copy has only in-frame clones and leaves some out. Here the sample spans 150,000 to 200,000 clones, 75% to 90% being singletons. J gave up 4 bases and V 2 bases, and 3 bases lay outside the gene matches. Germline V lookup: CDR1 MNHNS, CDR2 SASEGT. This CDR3 spans 15 amino acids. The rearrangement uses TRBV6-1 and TRBJ1-4, with TRBD1 matching 8 bases. This receptor was taken from a woman in her forties or fifties in good health and CMV-seropositive. Sequenced sample: PBMCs. The DNA of the CDR3 is TGTGCCAGCAGTGAAACAGGGGGGAATAATGAAAAACTGTTTTTT. This gives the protein CASSETGGNNEKLFF.